This T cell receptor (beta chain) was observed in a study of control samples from healthy donors and cancer patients. Libraries were prepared by immunoSEQ multiplex PCR; TCRdb keeps only in-frame clonotypes and omits some of them. The sample carries roughly 150,000 clones, 80% to 90% recorded once. The sequence was obtained from a man between 18 and 35 years old in good health. Sequencing was carried out using blood.

CDR3 in DNA: TGTGCCAGTAGTATAGCATTCACAGATACGCAGTATTTT. This gives the protein CASSIAFTDTQYF. V and J are TRBV19 and TRBJ2-3; D gene ambiguous. Germline assignment: CDR1 LNHDA and CDR2 SQIVND (reference sequence). The CDR3 spans 13 residues. Trimming removed 1 base from V and 2 bases from J, with 4 bases in between.